Presented here are 13 T cell receptor beta chains from one specimen sequenced in a study of shared clonotypes between healthy human individuals. CD45RO-negative, CCR7-positively selected cells formed the naive CD8 fraction, excluding terminally differentiated effector memory CD45RA+ cells. The method was immunoSEQ multiplex PCR; TCRdb's version includes in-frame clones alone and lacks a portion of them. The table has around 2.1 million clones, about 92% seen once; the top ten hold around 1.7%. Sequencing was performed on naive CD8+ T cells from PBMCs. These receptors were obtained from a man between 18 and 35 years old in good health. Some clones in this sample may be carry-over from other donors' samples.

The CDR3 spells CASSHLDREGEKLFF. CDR3 DNA: TGTGCCAGCAGTCACCTGGACAGGGAGGGAGAAAAACTGTTTTTT. The chain combines TRBV27 with TRBJ1-4; TRBD1 matches at 8 bases. Germline V gene lookup returns CDR1 MNHEY and CDR2 SMNVEV (reference sequence). There are 15 residues in the CDR3. The V and J ends lost 5 bases and 8 bases, in that order; junction bases with no gene match: 10.

Points on this clone: In the same sample, other DNA sequences code for this CDR3. V gene TRBV5-6 combines with J gene TRBJ2-7, with D perhaps TRBD1 (5 bases). Trimming cost V 3 bases and J 2 bases, with 6 bases left between them. The V gene's germline CDR1 is SGHDT and CDR2 YYEEEE. CDR3 length equals 12 residues. The CDR3 spells CASSWGAYEQYF. The DNA for the CDR3 is TGTGCCAGCAGCTGGGGCGCCTACGAGCAGTACTTC. Based on the CDR3 plus reference TRBV5-6 and TRBJ2-7, the full variable domain is DAGVTQSPTHLIKTRGQQVTLRCSPKSGHDTVSWYQQALGQGPQFIFQYYEEEERQRGNFPDRFSGHQFPNYSSELNVNALLLGDSALYLCASSWGAYEQYFGPGTRLTVT.

V and J are TRBV29-1 and TRBJ1-2; 11 positions agree with TRBD1. Germline CDR1 and CDR2: SQVTM and ANQGSEA. This CDR3 comprises 15 residues. The ends lost 7 bases at V and 4 bases at J; junction bases unmatched: 11. This CDR3 reads CSAVGTGGSLYGYTF. CDR3 nucleotides: TGCAGCGCTGTCGGGACAGGGGGTTCCCTCTATGGCTACACCTTC.

Details on this clone: Other DNA sequences of this sample code for an identical CDR3. V gene TRBV27 combines with J gene TRBJ2-7; D not certain. The CDR3 consists of 14 residues. V was trimmed by 6 bases and J by 2 bases, leaving 14 bases between them. Germline V CDR1 and CDR2: MNHEY, SMNVEV (reference sequence). CDR3 region: CASRLSGRAYEQYF. CDR3 DNA: TGTGCCAGCAGACTCTCGGGCCGAGCCTACGAGCAGTACTTC.

The chain couples TRBV29-1 to TRBJ2-5; the D gene could be TRBD1 or TRBD2 (5 bases each). The V gene lost 7 bases and the J gene lost 5 bases, with 14 bases spanning the gap. CDR3 length: 12 residues. Per the germline V gene, CDR1 is SQVTM and CDR2 is ANQGSEA. CDR3 DNA sequence: TGCAGCGCAGAGCAGGGCGGGGAGACCCAGTACTTC. Translation: CSAEQGGETQYF.

CDR3 bases: TGTGCCACCAGCAGCCTCCTCTCCGAGCAGTACTTC. Encoded protein: CATSSLLSEQYF. The V and J genes are TRBV15 and TRBJ2-7; D remains ambiguous. The length of the CDR3 is 12 residues. CDR1 is LNHNV and CDR2 is YYDKDF in the germline V gene (reference sequence). Trimming stripped 3 bases from V and 6 bases from J, with 9 bases between.

V usage is TRBV6-5 and J usage is TRBJ1-2; no clear D gene. V lost 0 bases, J lost 5 bases, and 13 bases lay in between. From germline, CDR1 is MNHEY and CDR2 SVGAGI. The CDR3 is 15 amino acids. In DNA, the CDR3 is TGTGCCAGCAGTTACTCCACCGTCTCCTCATATGGCTACACCTTC. This codes for CASSYSTVSSYGYTF.

This clone was recorded a few times. The sample has other DNA sequences that encode this CDR3 too. The V and J genes are TRBV29-1 and TRBJ1-1; D not certain. The V gene's germline CDR1 is SQVTM and CDR2 ANQGSEA. The CDR3 sequence is 11 residues long. Trimming cost V 5 bases and J 2 bases, with 6 bases left between them. CDR3 amino acids: CSVRQNTEAFF. CDR3 bases: TGCAGCGTTCGACAAAACACTGAAGCTTTCTTT.

The rearrangement uses TRBV9 and TRBJ2-1; 8 bases agree with TRBD2. The CDR3 has 14 residues. V lost 6 bases, J lost 5 bases, and 7 bases stayed unmatched. Germline assignment: CDR1 SGDLS and CDR2 YYNGEE. CDR3 in DNA: TGTGCCAGCACCGCCGGGGGGGCCAACAATGAGCAGTTCTTC. This gives the protein CASTAGGANNEQFF.

The V call is TRBV5-8, the J call TRBJ1-5; D ambiguous. The germline V gene encodes CDR1 SGHTS and CDR2 YDEGEE. Trimming stripped 1 base from V and 5 bases from J, with 7 bases between. This CDR3 has 13 amino acids. CDR3 coding DNA: TGTGCCAGCAGCTTGAGCCCATATCAGCCCCAGCATTTT. Its protein is CASSLSPYQPQHF.

J is TRBJ2-5 and V is TRBV7-9, with D perhaps TRBD1 or TRBD2 (5 bases each). The CDR3 is 14 residues long. The V and J ends lost 1 base and 0 bases respectively, with 6 bases between them. Germline CDR1 and CDR2: SEHNR and FQNEAQ (reference sequence). The CDR3 DNA follows: TGTGCCAGCAGCTTAGGGGGGAACCAAGAGACCCAGTACTTC. This codes for CASSLGGNQETQYF.

V usage is TRBV7-2 and J usage is TRBJ1-3; D gene unclear. Germline V gene sequence: CDR1 SGHTA, CDR2 FQGNSA. The CDR3 runs to 16 residues. Deletions cut 4 bases from V and 0 bases from J, with 13 bases between. CDR3 nucleotide sequence: TGTGCCAGCAGCTCGAAGTGGGTGAGCTCTGGAAACACCATATATTTT. Its translation is CASSSKWVSSGNTIYF. Supplemented by reference TRBV7-2 and TRBJ1-3, the full variable domain reads GAGVSQSPSNKVTEKGKDVELRCDPISGHTALYWYRQSLGQGLEFLIYFQGNSAPDKSGLPSDRFSAERTGGSVSTLTIQRTQQEDSAVYLCASSSKWVSSGNTIYFGEGSWLTVV.

The rearrangement links TRBV4-3 to TRBJ2-1, with D perhaps being TRBD1 or TRBD2 (5 bases each). Trimming took 0 bases from V and 0 from J, leaving 12 bases between them. The CDR3 has 17 residues. The germline V gene encodes CDR1 LGHNA and CDR2 YSLEER. Here the CDR3 reads CASSQEGWGSSYNEQFF. CDR3 bases: TGCGCCAGCAGCCAAGAGGGTTGGGGGAGCTCCTACAATGAGCAGTTCTTC.